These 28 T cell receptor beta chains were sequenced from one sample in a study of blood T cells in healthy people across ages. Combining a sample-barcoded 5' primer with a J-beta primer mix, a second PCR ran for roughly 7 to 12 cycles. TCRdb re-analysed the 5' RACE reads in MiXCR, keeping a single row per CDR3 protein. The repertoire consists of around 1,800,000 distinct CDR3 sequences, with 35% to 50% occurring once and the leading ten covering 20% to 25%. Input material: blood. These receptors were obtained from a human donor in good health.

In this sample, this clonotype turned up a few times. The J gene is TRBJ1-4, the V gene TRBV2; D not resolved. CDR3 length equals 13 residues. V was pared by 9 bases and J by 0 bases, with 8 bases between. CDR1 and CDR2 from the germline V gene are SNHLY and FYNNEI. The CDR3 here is CARSLATNEKLFF. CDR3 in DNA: TGTGCCAGGTCACTAGCAACTAATGAAAAACTGTTTTTT.

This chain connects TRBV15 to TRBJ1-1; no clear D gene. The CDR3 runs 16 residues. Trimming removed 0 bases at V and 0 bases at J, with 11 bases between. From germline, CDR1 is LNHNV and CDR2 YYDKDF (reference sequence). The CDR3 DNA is TGTGCCACCAGCAGAGATCGGGGTCAAATGAACACTGAAGCTTTCTTT. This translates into CATSRDRGQMNTEAFF.

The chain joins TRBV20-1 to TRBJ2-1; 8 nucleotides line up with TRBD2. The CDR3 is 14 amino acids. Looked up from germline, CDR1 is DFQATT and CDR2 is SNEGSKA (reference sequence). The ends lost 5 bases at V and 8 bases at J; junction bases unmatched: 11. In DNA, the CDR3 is TGCAGTGCTGAGGCCGGGACTAGGGGCTATGAGCAGTTCTTC. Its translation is CSAEAGTRGYEQFF.

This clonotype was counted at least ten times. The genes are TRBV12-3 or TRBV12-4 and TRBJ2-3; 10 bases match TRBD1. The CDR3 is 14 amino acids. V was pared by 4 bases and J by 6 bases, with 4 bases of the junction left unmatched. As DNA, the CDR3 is TGTGCCAGCAGTTGGGGACAGGGGATCGATACGCAGTATTTT. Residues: CASSWGQGIDTQYF.

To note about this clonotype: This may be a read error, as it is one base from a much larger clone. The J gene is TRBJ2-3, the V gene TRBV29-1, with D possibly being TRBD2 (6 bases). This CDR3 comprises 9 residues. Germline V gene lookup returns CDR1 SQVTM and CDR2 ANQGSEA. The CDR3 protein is CSGGDTQDF. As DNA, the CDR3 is TGCAGCGGGGGGGATACGCAGGATTTT.

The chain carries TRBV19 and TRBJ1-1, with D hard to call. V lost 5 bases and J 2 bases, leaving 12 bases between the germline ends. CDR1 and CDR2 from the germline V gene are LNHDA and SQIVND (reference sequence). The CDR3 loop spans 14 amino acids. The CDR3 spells CASSFSRVNTEAFF. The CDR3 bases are TGTGCCAGTAGTTTCAGCCGGGTCAACACTGAAGCTTTCTTT.

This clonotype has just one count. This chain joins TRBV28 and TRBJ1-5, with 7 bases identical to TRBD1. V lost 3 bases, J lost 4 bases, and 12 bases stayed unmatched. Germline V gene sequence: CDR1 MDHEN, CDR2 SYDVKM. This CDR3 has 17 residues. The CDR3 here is CASSFLYRGKGNQPQHF. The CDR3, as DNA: TGTGCCAGCAGTTTTCTTTACAGGGGAAAGGGGAATCAGCCCCAGCATTTT.

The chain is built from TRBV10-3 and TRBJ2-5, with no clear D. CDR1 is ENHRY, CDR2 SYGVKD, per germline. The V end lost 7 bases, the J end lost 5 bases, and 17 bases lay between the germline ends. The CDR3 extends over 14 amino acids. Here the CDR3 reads CAITPDAIGETQYF. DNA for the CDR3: TGTGCCATCACTCCGGACGCTATAGGGGAGACCCAGTACTTC.

CDR3 in DNA: TGTGCCAGCAGTTACTCGAGAGGGATCGGGGTAGAGACCCAGTACTTC. Translating it yields CASSYSRGIGVETQYF. V and J are TRBV6-5 and TRBJ2-5, with D possibly being TRBD2 (5 bases). The V end was cut by 0 bases, the J end by 4 bases, with 15 bases between. The germline V gene encodes CDR1 MNHEY and CDR2 SVGAGI. The CDR3 length is 16 residues.

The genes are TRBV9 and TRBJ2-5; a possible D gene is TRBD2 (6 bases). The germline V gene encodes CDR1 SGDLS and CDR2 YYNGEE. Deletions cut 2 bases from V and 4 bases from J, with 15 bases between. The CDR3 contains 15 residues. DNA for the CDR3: TGTGCCAGCAGCGTCTTAGCGGCTTCGGGAGAGACCCAGTACTTC. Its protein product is CASSVLAASGETQYF.

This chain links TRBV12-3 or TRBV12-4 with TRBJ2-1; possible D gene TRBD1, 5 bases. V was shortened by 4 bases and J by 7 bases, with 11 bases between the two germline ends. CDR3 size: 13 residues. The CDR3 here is CASSWGPGNEQFF. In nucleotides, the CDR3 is TGTGCCAGCAGTTGGGGCCCAGGGAATGAGCAGTTCTTC.

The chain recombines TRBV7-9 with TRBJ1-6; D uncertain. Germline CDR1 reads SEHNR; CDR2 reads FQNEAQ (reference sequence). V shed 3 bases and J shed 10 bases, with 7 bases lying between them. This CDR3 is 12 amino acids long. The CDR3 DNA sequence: TGTGCCAGCAGCTTCGGCCCGTCACCCCTCCACTTT. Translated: CASSFGPSPLHF. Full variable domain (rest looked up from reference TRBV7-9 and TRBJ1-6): DTGVSQNPRHKITKRGQNVTFRCDPISEHNRLYWYRQTLGQGPEFLTYFQNEAQLEKSRLLSDRFSAERPKGSFSTLEIQRTEQGDSAMYLCASSFGPSPLHFGNGTRLTVT.

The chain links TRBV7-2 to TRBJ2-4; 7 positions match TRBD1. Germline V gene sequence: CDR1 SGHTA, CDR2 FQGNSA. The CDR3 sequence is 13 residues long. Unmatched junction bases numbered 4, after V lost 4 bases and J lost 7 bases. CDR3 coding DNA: TGTGCCAGCAGCTCAGGGGGTTATAACATTCAGTACTTC. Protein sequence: CASSSGGYNIQYF.

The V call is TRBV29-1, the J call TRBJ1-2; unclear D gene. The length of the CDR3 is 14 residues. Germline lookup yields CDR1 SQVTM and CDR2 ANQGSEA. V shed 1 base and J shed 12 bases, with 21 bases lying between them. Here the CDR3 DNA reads TGCAGCGTTGAAGGGTCCCCCTTAGCCAAATGGGACACCTTC. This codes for CSVEGSPLAKWDTF.

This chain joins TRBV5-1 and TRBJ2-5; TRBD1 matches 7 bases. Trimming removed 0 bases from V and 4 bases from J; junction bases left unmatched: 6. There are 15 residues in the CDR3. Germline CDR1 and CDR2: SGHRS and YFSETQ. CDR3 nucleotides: TGCGCCAGCAGCTTGGGAGTGACAGGGAGAGAGACCCAGTACTTC. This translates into CASSLGVTGRETQYF.

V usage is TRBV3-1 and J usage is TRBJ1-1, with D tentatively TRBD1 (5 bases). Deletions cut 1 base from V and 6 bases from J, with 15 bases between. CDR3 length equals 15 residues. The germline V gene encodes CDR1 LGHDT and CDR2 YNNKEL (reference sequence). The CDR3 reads CASSQVLGRESEAFF. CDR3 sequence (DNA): TGTGCCAGCAGCCAAGTCCTTGGCAGGGAGTCTGAAGCTTTCTTT.

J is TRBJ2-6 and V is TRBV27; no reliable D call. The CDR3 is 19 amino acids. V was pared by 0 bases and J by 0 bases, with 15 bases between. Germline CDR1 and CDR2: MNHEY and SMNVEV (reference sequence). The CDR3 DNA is TGTGCCAGCAGTTTATCGACGCCAGTCCCTTTCTCTGGGGCCAACGTCCTGACTTTC. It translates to CASSLSTPVPFSGANVLTF.

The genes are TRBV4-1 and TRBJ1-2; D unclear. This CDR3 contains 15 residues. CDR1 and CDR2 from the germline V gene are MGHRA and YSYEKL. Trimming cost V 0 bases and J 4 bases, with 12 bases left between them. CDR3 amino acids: CASSQDRGVGYGYTF. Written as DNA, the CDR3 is TGCGCCAGCAGCCAAGATAGAGGTGTGGGCTATGGCTACACCTTC.

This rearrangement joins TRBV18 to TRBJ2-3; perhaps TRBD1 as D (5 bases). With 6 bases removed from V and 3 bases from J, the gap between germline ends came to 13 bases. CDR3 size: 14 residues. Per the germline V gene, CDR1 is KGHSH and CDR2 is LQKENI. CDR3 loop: CASSEQGWTDTQYF. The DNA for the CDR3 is TGTGCCAGCTCCGAGCAGGGATGGACAGATACGCAGTATTTT.

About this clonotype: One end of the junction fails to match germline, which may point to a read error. The CDR3 loop reads CASSVDSGGSYEQYF. The CDR3 nucleotides are TGTGCCAGCAGCGTAGATTCAGGGGGCTCCTACGAGCAGTATTTC. The V call is TRBV9, the J call TRBJ2-5; TRBD1 matches 8 bases. CDR3 size: 15 residues. Per the germline V gene, CDR1 is SGDLS and CDR2 is YYNGEE.

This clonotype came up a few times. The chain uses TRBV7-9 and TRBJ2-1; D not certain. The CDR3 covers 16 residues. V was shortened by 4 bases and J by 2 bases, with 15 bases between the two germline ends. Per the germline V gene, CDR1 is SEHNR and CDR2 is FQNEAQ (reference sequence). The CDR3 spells CASSSSRARTYNEQFF. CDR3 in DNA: TGTGCCAGCAGCTCATCCCGAGCGCGAACCTACAATGAGCAGTTCTTC.

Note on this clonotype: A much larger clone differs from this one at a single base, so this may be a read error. This CDR3 reads CASTLDRNSSYGYTF. In nucleotides, the CDR3 is TGTGCCAGCACCCTTGACAGGAATTCTAGCTATGGCTACACCTTC. The chain has TRBV5-5 and TRBJ1-2, with D perhaps matching TRBD1 (6 bases). The CDR3 sequence is 15 residues long. V lost 6 bases and J 4 bases, leaving 19 bases between the germline ends. The germline gives CDR1 SGHKS, CDR2 YYEKEE (reference sequence).

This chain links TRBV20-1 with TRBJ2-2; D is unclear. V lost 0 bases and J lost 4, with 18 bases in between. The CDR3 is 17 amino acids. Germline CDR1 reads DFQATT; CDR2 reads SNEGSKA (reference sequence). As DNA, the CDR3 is TGCAGTGCTAGAGAGCCAGGAGCCCAAACCGGCACCGGGGAGCTGTTTTTT. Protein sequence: CSAREPGAQTGTGELFF.

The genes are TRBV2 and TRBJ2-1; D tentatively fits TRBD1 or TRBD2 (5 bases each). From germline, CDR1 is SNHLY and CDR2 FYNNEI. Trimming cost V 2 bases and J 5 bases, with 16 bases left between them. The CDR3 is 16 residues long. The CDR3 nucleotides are TGTGCCAGCAGTGAAAGAGGGCAGGGATTCCACAATGAGCAGTTCTTC. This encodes CASSERGQGFHNEQFF.

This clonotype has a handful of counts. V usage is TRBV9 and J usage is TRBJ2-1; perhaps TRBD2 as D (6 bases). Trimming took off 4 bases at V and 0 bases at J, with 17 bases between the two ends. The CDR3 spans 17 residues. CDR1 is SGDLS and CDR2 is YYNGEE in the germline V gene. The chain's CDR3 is CASSSFSGVSSYNEQFF. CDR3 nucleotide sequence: TGTGCCAGCAGCTCCTTTTCGGGGGTAAGCTCCTACAATGAGCAGTTCTTC.

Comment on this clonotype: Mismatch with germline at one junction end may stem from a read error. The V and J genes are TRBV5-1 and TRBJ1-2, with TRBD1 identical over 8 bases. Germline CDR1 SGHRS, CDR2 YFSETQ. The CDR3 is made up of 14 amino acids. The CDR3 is CASSFSGGAYGCTF. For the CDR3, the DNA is TGCGCCAGCAGCTTCTCAGGGGGCGCCTATGGCTGCACCTTC. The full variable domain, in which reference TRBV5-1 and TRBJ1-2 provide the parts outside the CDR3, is KAGVTQTPRYLIKTRGQQVTLSCSPISGHRSVSWYQQTPGQGLQFLFEYFSETQRNKGNFPGRFSGRQFSNSRSEMNVSTLELGDSALYLCASSFSGGAYGCTFGSGTRLTVV.

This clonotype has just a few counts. CDR3 sequence: CASSYRSGGRSQETQYF. The CDR3 bases are TGTGCCAGCAGCTACAGGAGCGGCGGACGCTCTCAAGAGACCCAGTACTTC. V usage is TRBV6-6 and J usage is TRBJ2-4; D tentatively reads TRBD1 or TRBD2 (5 bases each). The J call may not be correct, given that the DNA end is closer to TRBJ2-5. The CDR3 consists of 17 residues. Germline V gene lookup returns CDR1 MNHNY and CDR2 SVGAGI (reference sequence).

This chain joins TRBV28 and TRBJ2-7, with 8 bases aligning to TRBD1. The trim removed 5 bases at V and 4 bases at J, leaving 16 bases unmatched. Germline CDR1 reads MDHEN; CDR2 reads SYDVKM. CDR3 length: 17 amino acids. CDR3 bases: TGTGCCAGCAGTCCTCGACGGTGGGGGACAGGTCTTTACGAGCAGTACTTC. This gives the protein CASSPRRWGTGLYEQYF.